This T cell receptor (beta chain) emerged from a study of T cell changes during pregnancy in multiple sclerosis. The CDR3 contains 17 residues. Deletions cut 1 base from V and 0 bases from J, with 15 bases between. CDR1 and CDR2 (germline): MGHRA, YSYEKL. The assay was immunoSEQ multiplex PCR, and TCRdb's table has in-frame clones only and misses some. The table lists under 85,000 clones, over 80% of them singletons. This TCR was recovered from a female donor with multiple sclerosis, enrolled in a pregnancy study. The starting material was CD4+ T cells from peripheral blood mononuclear cells, obtained in the second trimester of pregnancy. The chain carries TRBV4-1 and TRBJ1-2; TRBD1 might be the D (6 bases). CDR3 nucleotides: TGCGCCAGCAGCCAAGTCCGGGGGGCCGATACTAACTATGGCTACACCTTC. Translated: CASSQVRGADTNYGYTF.